Shown below are 26 T cell receptor beta chains from a single sample sequenced in a study of blood T cell repertoires in COVID-19. Generated by immunoSEQ multiplex PCR, the TCRdb table keeps only in-frame clones and is missing some. The table shows some 400,000 clones, with over 65% occurring only once. Sequencing was carried out using peripheral blood. Receptors were obtained from a human donor with acute or convalescent COVID-19. The donor label of this sample is uncertain.

The chain carries TRBV4-2 and TRBJ1-4, with 7 bases matching TRBD1. Germline V CDR1 and CDR2: LGHNA, YNFKEQ. The junction had 4 bases not matched to a gene; V was cut back by 3 bases and J by 3 bases. This CDR3 has 15 amino acids. CDR3 nucleotides: TGTGCCAGCAGCCAGAACGGACAGGCTAATGAAAAACTGTTTTTT. Translation gives CASSQNGQANEKLFF.

This clone occurred a few times. The CDR3 DNA is TGTGCCAGCAGCCCCCCCGGGACAGGGCGGGAGACCCAGTACTTC. Its translation: CASSPPGTGRETQYF. This chain joins TRBV7-8 and TRBJ2-5, with TRBD1 matching 9 bases. The CDR3 spans 15 residues. V shed 5 bases and J 5 bases; nucleotides not matched to a gene: 9. Germline values: CDR1 SGHVS, CDR2 FQNEAQ.

The chain carries TRBV6-1 and TRBJ1-6; D unclear. The CDR3 has 16 amino acids. Trimming stripped 4 bases from V and 8 bases from J, with 18 bases between. Germline values: CDR1 MNHNS, CDR2 SASEGT. The CDR3 reads CASSVPKEGLDSPLHF. The CDR3 DNA reads as TGTGCCAGCAGTGTCCCCAAGGAGGGCCTTGATTCACCCCTCCACTTT.

The chain joins TRBV10-3 to TRBJ1-4; 10 bases map to TRBD1. V shed 4 bases and J 7 bases; nucleotides not matched to a gene: 9. CDR3 length equals 16 residues. CDR1 ENHRY and CDR2 SYGVKD come from the germline V gene. This chain's CDR3 is CAISASDRGQGEKLFF. CDR3 DNA: TGTGCCATCAGTGCCTCCGACAGGGGGCAAGGTGAAAAACTGTTTTTT.

The V gene is TRBV5-1, the J gene TRBJ2-2, with 9 bases identical to TRBD1. V lost 4 bases to trimming and J lost 4 bases; unmatched junction nucleotides: 2. Germline V CDR1 and CDR2: SGHRS, YFSETQ. This CDR3 has 14 residues. CDR3 nucleotide sequence: TGCGCCAGCAGCCAGACAGGGGGCACCGGGGAGCTGTTTTTT. Translated, it gives CASSQTGGTGELFF.

This sequence joins TRBV3-1 (or the pseudogene TRBV3-2) and TRBJ2-3, with D perhaps TRBD2 (6 bases). Germline CDR1 reads LGHDT; CDR2 reads YNNKEL (reference sequence). The length of the CDR3 is 14 residues. Trimming cost V 2 bases and J 2 bases, with 8 bases left between them. CDR3 sequence (DNA): TGTGCCAGCAGCCAACGCGGGGCCACAGATACGCAGTATTTT. Protein sequence: CASSQRGATDTQYF.

The chain links TRBV20-1 to TRBJ2-1, with D perhaps TRBD2 (7 bases). Per germline, CDR1 DFQATT and CDR2 SNEGSKA (reference sequence). V lost 4 bases and J lost 13, with 14 bases in between. The CDR3 sequence is 11 residues long. The CDR3 DNA follows: TGCAGTGCTACCTATAGGGGGGGCCAGTTCTTC. Its protein product is CSATYRGGQFF.

This chain uses TRBV18 with TRBJ1-4; 9 nucleotides line up with TRBD1. J was trimmed by 1 base and V by 6 bases; bases with no gene match: 3. The CDR3 totals 15 residues. CDR1 and CDR2 (germline): KGHSH, LQKENI. DNA for the CDR3: TGTGCCAGCTCGGCGGGACAGGGAACTAATGAAAAACTGTTTTTT. Protein sequence: CASSAGQGTNEKLFF.

The chain carries TRBV5-4 and TRBJ2-7; 10 bases match TRBD1. With V trimmed by 4 bases and J by 1 base, 5 bases remained unmatched. Germline CDR1 and CDR2: SGHNT and YYREEE (reference sequence). This CDR3 is built from 15 residues. The CDR3 nucleotides are TGTGCCAGCAGCCGCCCGGGACAGGGGTCCTACGAGCAGTACTTC. Translation gives CASSRPGQGSYEQYF.

The V call is TRBV5-1, the J call TRBJ2-2; 11 bases are a match to TRBD2. The V gene end was trimmed by 2 bases and the J gene end by 4 bases; junction bases not matched to a gene: 4. The CDR3 consists of 16 residues. Germline values: CDR1 SGHRS, CDR2 YFSETQ. CDR3 residues: CASSFTSGGTTGELFF. For the CDR3, the DNA is TGCGCCAGCAGCTTTACTAGCGGGGGAACCACCGGGGAGCTGTTTTTT.

The rearrangement links TRBV3-1 (or the pseudogene TRBV3-2) to TRBJ1-2; D not resolved. The V and J ends lost 0 bases and 3 bases respectively, with 14 bases between them. The CDR3 sequence is 16 residues long. The germline gives CDR1 LGHDT, CDR2 YNNKEL (reference sequence). CDR3 sequence (DNA): TGTGCCAGCAGCCAAGAAGGAGCCGCGGGGTACTATGGCTACACCTTC. Translated, it gives CASSQEGAAGYYGYTF.

The chain recombines TRBV19 with TRBJ2-1; 10 positions agree with TRBD2. The CDR3 runs 15 residues. V gave up 4 bases and J gave up 6 bases; unmatched junction bases: 6. CDR1 is LNHDA, CDR2 SQIVND, per germline (reference sequence). Here the CDR3 DNA reads TGTGCCAGTAGTACCCGAGCGGGGGGGCCCAATGAGCAGTTCTTC. As protein: CASSTRAGGPNEQFF.

The chain couples TRBV29-1 to TRBJ2-3; 9 nucleotides align to TRBD2. V trimming: 5 bases; J trimming: 0 bases; junction bases outside the gene matches: 12. Per germline, CDR1 SQVTM and CDR2 ANQGSEA. The CDR3 has 17 residues. CDR3 protein: CSVIKLRLAASTDTQYF. The CDR3 DNA reads TGCAGCGTTATCAAACTCCGACTAGCGGCTAGCACAGATACGCAGTATTTT.

This chain connects TRBV10-2 to TRBJ2-4, with 8 bases aligning to TRBD2. The CDR3 is made up of 17 amino acids. From germline, CDR1 is WSHSY and CDR2 SAAADI. Unmatched junction bases numbered 10, after V lost 6 bases and J lost 0 bases. In nucleotides, the CDR3 is TGCGCCAGCAGCTGGCCTCCAGCGGGGGTAGCCAAAAACATTCAGTACTTC. It encodes CASSWPPAGVAKNIQYF.

This rearrangement joins TRBV7-6 to TRBJ2-7; 7 bases agree with TRBD1. The CDR3 totals 13 residues. Germline V gene data show CDR1 as SGHVS and CDR2 as FNYEAQ. Trimming removed 3 bases from V and 6 bases from J; junction bases left unmatched: 5. The CDR3 reads CASSLGDRVEQYF. In DNA form, the CDR3 reads TGTGCCAGCAGCTTGGGCGACAGGGTCGAGCAGTACTTC. Complete variable domain (other parts from reference TRBV7-6 and TRBJ2-7): GAGVSQSPRYKVTKRGQDVALRCDPISGHVSLYWYRQALGQGPEFLTYFNYEAQQDKSGLPNDRFSAERPEGSISTLTIQRTEQRDSAMYRCASSLGDRVEQYFGPGTRLTVT.

The chain couples TRBV28 to TRBJ2-7; 7 positions match TRBD1. Trimming removed 6 bases from V and 5 bases from J; junction bases left unmatched: 16. This CDR3 is built from 16 residues. Looked up from germline, CDR1 is MDHEN and CDR2 is SYDVKM. Written as DNA, the CDR3 is TGTGCCAGCAGCCCATCCCTCGACAGGGTTCTCAACGAGCAGTACTTC. As protein: CASSPSLDRVLNEQYF.

V is TRBV7-2 and J is TRBJ2-7; tentative D call: TRBD1 (6 bases). This CDR3 spans 14 amino acids. Germline CDR1 is SGHTA and CDR2 is FQGNSA. V lost 5 bases and J lost 2, with 13 bases in between. The CDR3 nucleotides are TGTGCCAGCAGCCCCACAGGGACGGCCTACGAGCAGTACTTC. Protein: CASSPTGTAYEQYF.

The chain carries TRBV27 and TRBJ1-1; D unresolved. CDR3 size: 14 residues. In germline, CDR1 is MNHEY, CDR2 SMNVEV (reference sequence). Trimming removed 3 bases from V and 1 base from J, with 9 bases in between. The chain's CDR3 is CASSLSGPNTEAFF. The CDR3 coding sequence is TGTGCCAGCAGTTTGTCAGGCCCGAACACTGAAGCTTTCTTT.

CDR3 loop: CASSVSGFSYEQYF. CDR3 DNA sequence: TGTGCCAGCAGCGTTAGCGGGTTCTCCTACGAGCAGTACTTC. This chain joins TRBV9 and TRBJ2-7, with 7 bases matching TRBD2. The CDR3 is 14 amino acids. Germline assignment: CDR1 SGDLS and CDR2 YYNGEE. Unmatched junction bases numbered 2, after V lost 2 bases and J lost 0 bases.

To note about this clone: Its ends do not fully match the called genes, so a read error is possible. V gene TRBV2 combines with J gene TRBJ2-3; 8 nucleotides line up with TRBD2. There are 15 residues in the CDR3. CDR1 is SNHLY and CDR2 is FYNNEI in the germline V gene. The CDR3 region is CASSEAGASTDTQYF. The CDR3 region has the DNA TGTGCCAGCAGCGAAGCGGGGGCGAGCACAGATACGCAGTATTTT.

The chain has TRBV5-1 and TRBJ1-1; 8 bases line up with TRBD1. Per germline, CDR1 SGHRS and CDR2 YFSETQ. With 2 bases clipped from V and 7 bases from J, the junction kept 4 bases outside the gene matches. The CDR3 is 13 amino acids. CDR3: CASSFGQGGEAFF. The CDR3 DNA reads TGCGCCAGCAGCTTCGGACAGGGCGGTGAAGCTTTCTTT. The whole variable domain, remainder taken from reference TRBV5-1 and TRBJ1-1, is KAGVTQTPRYLIKTRGQQVTLSCSPISGHRSVSWYQQTPGQGLQFLFEYFSETQRNKGNFPGRFSGRQFSNSRSEMNVSTLELGDSALYLCASSFGQGGEAFFGQGTRLTVV.

This chain connects TRBV7-2 to TRBJ1-6; possibly TRBD1 for D (6 bases). Deletions cut 1 base from V and 10 bases from J, with 14 bases between. The CDR3 contains 15 residues. Per germline, CDR1 SGHTA and CDR2 FQGNSA. This CDR3 is CASSLDRARGSPLHF. The CDR3 DNA reads as TGTGCCAGCAGCTTAGACAGGGCAAGAGGGTCACCCCTCCACTTT.

The rearrangement uses TRBV5-1 and TRBJ2-3, with 10 bases aligning to TRBD1. Germline values: CDR1 SGHRS, CDR2 YFSETQ. The CDR3 consists of 15 residues. V gave up 6 bases and J gave up 5 bases; unmatched junction bases: 9. Here the CDR3 reads CASKRDRGSGDTQYF. In nucleotides, the CDR3 is TGCGCCAGCAAACGGGACAGGGGCTCGGGAGATACGCAGTATTTT.

The V call is TRBV28, the J call TRBJ2-7; a weak D match, TRBD1 (6 bases). With 4 bases removed from V and 3 bases from J, the gap between germline ends came to 19 bases. This CDR3 region has 16 residues. The V gene's germline CDR1 is MDHEN and CDR2 SYDVKM. The CDR3 nucleotides read TGTGCCAGCAGTTCCTATGCTGGGGGACACCTCTACGAGCAGTACTTC. It translates to CASSSYAGGHLYEQYF.

This clone was recorded once. This chain links TRBV19 with TRBJ1-2; D uncertain. Germline V gene lookup returns CDR1 LNHDA and CDR2 SQIVND (reference sequence). CDR3 length equals 14 residues. V was shortened by 3 bases and J by 4 bases, with 12 bases between the two germline ends. Here the CDR3 DNA reads TGTGCCAGTAGTATTCCCCCCGGTCGCTATGGCTACACCTTC. Amino acid sequence: CASSIPPGRYGYTF.

The J gene is TRBJ2-1, the V gene TRBV5-1; no definite D call. Trimming removed 1 base from V and 9 bases from J, with 11 bases in between. The CDR3 covers 13 residues. CDR1 and CDR2 from the germline V gene are SGHRS and YFSETQ. The chain's CDR3 is CASSLTPNTEQFF. CDR3 bases: TGCGCCAGCAGCTTGACTCCCAATACTGAGCAGTTCTTC.